The 30 T cell receptor beta chains below come from one sample, sequenced in a study of breast tumors, draining lymph nodes, adjacent tissues. Breast cancer patients provided tissue from their axillary draining lymph nodes. TCRdb analysed the multiplex PCR reads with MiXCR anew, one entry per CDR3 protein. The sample lists fewer than 200,000 distinct CDR3 sequences, 30% to 40% occurring once. The sequenced sample consisted of axillary lymph node tissue. These receptors were collected from a female donor with breast cancer. Some clones in this sample may be carry-over from other donors' samples.

This clonotype has ten or more counts. The V gene is TRBV7-9, the J gene TRBJ1-2; no clear D. CDR1 and CDR2 (germline): SEHNR, FQNEAQ (reference sequence). Trimming pared 5 bases from V and 5 bases from J, leaving 15 bases between. The CDR3 length is 14 residues. The CDR3 reads CASSPAGELYGYTF. The DNA for the CDR3 is TGTGCCAGCAGCCCGGCGGGAGAACTTTATGGCTACACCTTC.

This clonotype has more than one count but fewer than ten. A much larger clone sits a single nucleotide away, making a read error possible. V gene TRBV9 combines with J gene TRBJ2-5, with D possibly being TRBD1 (6 bases). This CDR3 spans 15 amino acids. CDR1 and CDR2 (germline): SGDLS, YYNGEE. In DNA, the CDR3 is TGTGCCAGCAGCGCCCGGGACAACTACGAAGAGACCCCGTACTTC. Translated: CASSARDNYEETPYF.

The sample holds many counts of this clonotype. V gene TRBV9 combines with J gene TRBJ2-2, with 7 bases that match TRBD1. The CDR3 runs to 15 residues. The V gene's germline CDR1 is SGDLS and CDR2 YYNGEE. J gave up 5 bases and V 6 bases, and 10 bases lay outside the gene matches. This CDR3 is CASTRDSPNTGELFF. The CDR3 bases are TGTGCCAGCACAAGGGACAGTCCAAATACCGGGGAGCTGTTTTTT. The full variable domain, in which reference TRBV9 and TRBJ2-2 provide the parts outside the CDR3, is DSGVTQTPKHLITATGQRVTLRCSPRSGDLSVYWYQQSLDQGLQFLIQYYNGEERAKGNILERFSAQQFPDLHSELNLSSLELGDSALYFCASTRDSPNTGELFFGEGSRLTVL.

This clonotype was seen more than once but under ten times. One end of the junction fails to match germline, which may point to a read error. The chain employs TRBV14 and TRBJ2-5; D is uncertain. Germline V gene sequence: CDR1 SGHDN, CDR2 FVKESK. There are 14 residues in the CDR3. DNA of the CDR3: TGTGCCAGCAGCCAAGACGGGTACCAAGAGACCCAGTCCTTC. Its translation: CASSQDGYQETQSF. Looking up the rest from reference TRBV14 and TRBJ2-5 gives the full variable domain: EAGVTQFPSHSVIEKGQTVTLRCDPISGHDNLYWYRRVMGKEIKFLLHFVKESKQDESGMPNNRFLAERTGGTYSTLKVQPAELEDSGVYFCASSQDGYQETQSFGPGTRLLVL.

Note on this clonotype: A much larger clone differs by one base, so this may be a read error. V is TRBV4-3 and J is TRBJ2-7, with 8 bases lining up with TRBD2. The germline gives CDR1 LGHNA, CDR2 YSLEER. J lost 7 bases, V lost 0 bases, and 17 bases had no gene match. The CDR3 consists of 18 residues. This chain's CDR3 is CASSQDGAGRGVVKEQYF. CDR3 sequence (DNA): TGCGCCAGCAGCCAAGATGGGGCTGGGCGGGGGGTTGTTAAAGAGCAGTACTTC.

To note about this clonotype: A read error may account for a junction end that differs from germline. The chain uses TRBV20-1 and TRBJ1-2; D is ambiguous. There are 12 residues in the CDR3. CDR1 is DFQATT, CDR2 SNEGSKA, per germline (reference sequence). The CDR3 here is CSAIDVYYGYTF. CDR3 nucleotide sequence: TGCAGTGCTATCGACGTCTACTATGGTTACACCTTC.

This clonotype was counted many times. The rearrangement joins TRBV19 to TRBJ2-2; tentatively, D is TRBD2 (6 bases). Germline V gene data show CDR1 as LNHDA and CDR2 as SQIVND (reference sequence). The CDR3 contains 18 residues. Between the trimmed V and J ends, which lost 6 bases and 3 bases, there was a span of 23 bases. CDR3 DNA: TGTGCCAGTAGGGCGGGGAGGCAGGGTGCAGTCTACACCGGGGAGCTGTTTTTT. Its protein product is CASRAGRQGAVYTGELFF.

Many counts were recorded for this clonotype. J is TRBJ2-5 and V is TRBV20-1; no definite D call. CDR3 length equals 12 residues. V was pared by 3 bases and J by 1 base, with 6 bases between. From germline, CDR1 is DFQATT and CDR2 SNEGSKA (reference sequence). The CDR3 is CSASPTQETQYF. In DNA, the CDR3 is TGCAGTGCTAGTCCGACCCAAGAGACCCAGTACTTC.

The rearrangement joins TRBV29-1 to TRBJ1-4, with D perhaps TRBD1 (6 bases). V lost 8 bases and J lost 8, with 18 bases in between. There are 13 residues in the CDR3. CDR1 is SQVTM, CDR2 ANQGSEA, per germline. CDR3 in amino acids: CSLGGRRDEKLFF. The DNA of the CDR3 is TGCAGCTTAGGGGGGAGAAGGGACGAAAAACTGTTTTTT. Full variable domain (rest looked up from reference TRBV29-1 and TRBJ1-4): SAVISQKPSRDICQRGTSLTIQCQVDSQVTMMFWYRQQPGQSLTLIATANQGSEATYESGFVIDKFPISRPNLTFSTLTVSNMSPEDSSIYLCSLGGRRDEKLFFGSGTQLSVL.

This clonotype has a count of ten or more. The CDR3 DNA follows: TGTGCCAGCAGTTTAATCCACGAGCAGTACTTC. This codes for CASSLIHEQYF. The chain links TRBV27 to TRBJ2-7; no reliable D call. This CDR3 is 11 amino acids long. V was clipped by 2 bases and J by 5 bases, with 4 bases between them. The germline CDR1 and CDR2 sequences are MNHEY and SMNVEV (reference sequence).

The sample holds a few counts of this clonotype. Being one base from a much bigger clone, this may be a read error. The chain joins TRBV20-1 to TRBJ1-2; D is perhaps TRBD1 (5 bases). The CDR3 contains 12 residues. Germline CDR1 and CDR2: DFQATT and SNEGSKA (reference sequence). CDR3 bases: TGCAGTGCTAGAGTGCAGCCACGGGGCTCCACCTTC. Translating it yields CSARVQPRGSTF.

The chain recombines TRBV7-8 with TRBJ1-6, with D hard to call. The CDR3 spans 14 residues. The germline gives CDR1 SGHVS, CDR2 FQNEAQ. V was cut by 5 bases and J by 13 bases, with 18 bases left in between. As DNA, the CDR3 is TGTGCCAGCAGCGACCTGGGTGTTGGATCGCCCCTCCACTTT. This codes for CASSDLGVGSPLHF.

Turning to this clonotype: Mismatch with germline at one junction end may stem from a read error. The V gene is TRBV10-2, the J gene TRBJ1-1; D remains unclear. In germline, CDR1 is WSHSY, CDR2 SAAADI. The CDR3 runs to 12 residues. CDR3 sequence reads: CAGSQMGTEAFF. The CDR3 DNA follows: TGCGCCGGCAGCCAGATGGGAACTGAAGCTTTCTTT.

A note on this clonotype: Likely a read error: the CDR3 ends without its conserved phenylalanine or tryptophan. V gene TRBV5-6 combines with J gene TRBJ1-3, with 9 nucleotides matching TRBD1. The CDR3 sequence is 15 residues long. Germline-derived CDR1 and CDR2 are SGHDT and YYEEEE. The CDR3 DNA reads as TGTGCCAGCAGCTCAGGGACAGGGAAGGGAACCACCATATATTCT. Its protein product is CASSSGTGKGTTIYS.

At least ten counts were recorded for this clonotype. The V gene is TRBV5-1, the J gene TRBJ2-3; D is perhaps TRBD2 (5 bases). Germline V CDR1 and CDR2: SGHRS, YFSETQ. This CDR3 region has 13 residues. V lost 6 bases to trimming and J lost 3 bases, with 11 bases between them. CDR3 in amino acids: CASNREGTDTQYF. CDR3 in DNA: TGCGCCAGCAACCGAGAGGGTACAGATACGCAGTATTTT.

This clonotype has a count of ten or more. The rearrangement uses TRBV4-2 and TRBJ2-1; the match to TRBD2 covers 11 bases. CDR1 LGHNA and CDR2 YNFKEQ come from the germline V gene. There are 17 residues in the CDR3. Trimming removed 0 bases from V and 8 bases from J; junction bases left unmatched: 9. CDR3 nucleotide sequence: TGTGCCAGCAGCCAAGATGTGGGACTAGCGGAGTGGTATGAGCAGTTCTTC. The encoded protein is CASSQDVGLAEWYEQFF.

This clonotype has at least ten counts. The rearrangement links TRBV11-2 to TRBJ2-2, with D unclear. Trimming left V 1 base short and J 5 bases short, with 14 bases between. CDR1 and CDR2 from the germline V gene are SGHAT and FQNNGV. The CDR3 extends over 16 amino acids. CDR3 region: CASSLVAQGITGELFF. The CDR3 coding sequence is TGTGCCAGCAGCTTAGTAGCACAAGGGATAACCGGGGAGCTGTTTTTT.

This clonotype was counted ten times or more. The gene calls are TRBV4-3 and TRBJ1-3; TRBD1 matches 7 bases. CDR1 is LGHNA and CDR2 is YSLEER in the germline V gene. J was trimmed by 2 bases and V by 0 bases; bases with no gene match: 1. This CDR3 has 15 residues. CDR3 sequence reads: CASSQERGPGNTIYF. In DNA form, the CDR3 reads TGCGCCAGCAGCCAAGAAAGGGGGCCTGGAAACACCATATATTTT.

This clonotype was recorded at least ten times. The J gene is TRBJ1-6, the V gene TRBV2; 10 bases match TRBD1. Unmatched junction bases numbered 5, after V lost 6 bases and J lost 9 bases. The length of the CDR3 is 14 residues. Germline CDR1 and CDR2: SNHLY and FYNNEI. The CDR3 here is CASSAGTGVSPLHF. As DNA, the CDR3 is TGTGCCAGCAGCGCAGGGACAGGGGTTTCACCCCTCCACTTT. Combining the CDR3 with reference TRBV2 and TRBJ1-6 gives the whole variable domain EPEVTQTPSHQVTQMGQEVILRCVPISNHLYFYWYRQILGQKVEFLVSFYNNEISEKSEIFDDQFSVERPDGSNFTLKIRSTKLEDSAMYFCASSAGTGVSPLHFGNGTRLTVT.

This clonotype was seen repeatedly, ten times or more. The CDR3 DNA follows: TGTGCCAGCAGCCGGGACAGCTACTCCTACGAGCAGTACTTC. As protein: CASSRDSYSYEQYF. The V gene is TRBV5-5, the J gene TRBJ2-7; 7 positions match TRBD1. The germline V gene has CDR1 SGHKS and CDR2 YYEKEE (reference sequence). The CDR3 loop spans 14 amino acids. The ends lost 4 bases at V and 0 bases at J; junction bases unmatched: 4.

This clonotype has at least ten counts. CDR3 sequence (DNA): TGTGCCATCCGGCGAGGCCAGGGGTCCCACGAGCAGTACTTC. It yields the protein CAIRRGQGSHEQYF. This rearrangement joins TRBV10-3 to TRBJ2-7, with D maybe TRBD1 (6 bases). With 8 bases removed from V and 5 bases from J, the gap between germline ends came to 19 bases. The CDR3 sequence is 14 residues long. CDR1 ENHRY and CDR2 SYGVKD come from the germline V gene.

Many counts were recorded for this clonotype. This chain links TRBV19 with TRBJ2-5; possible D gene TRBD1, 6 bases. Between the trimmed V and J ends, which lost 1 base and 4 bases, there was a span of 10 bases. The CDR3 length is 14 residues. Germline V gene sequence: CDR1 LNHDA, CDR2 SQIVND (reference sequence). The CDR3 DNA follows: TGTGCCAGTAGTATAGGGGGGCAGGGAGAGACCCAGTACTTC. Its protein product is CASSIGGQGETQYF.

This clonotype was observed a few times. V and J are TRBV27 and TRBJ2-1; D is ambiguous. Trimming took off 1 base at V and 2 bases at J, with 9 bases between the two ends. Germline assignment: CDR1 MNHEY and CDR2 SMNVEV (reference sequence). The CDR3 consists of 15 residues. The DNA of the CDR3 is TGTGCCAGCAGTTTATGGGGTGCCCCCTACAATGAGCAGTTCTTC. Translating it yields CASSLWGAPYNEQFF.

This clonotype was found many times. This sequence joins TRBV5-1 and TRBJ2-3; 10 positions agree with TRBD2. Germline V gene data show CDR1 as SGHRS and CDR2 as YFSETQ. There are 17 residues in the CDR3. The ends lost 1 base at V and 5 bases at J; junction bases unmatched: 10. DNA for the CDR3: TGCGCCAGCAGCTTGTTTTCAGCGGGAGGGCCCGGAGATACGCAGTATTTT. Translation gives CASSLFSAGGPGDTQYF.

Turning to this clonotype: This could be a read error, since a much larger clone is one nucleotide away. The chain couples TRBV20-1 to TRBJ2-7; 9 nucleotides agree with TRBD2. Germline V gives CDR1 DFQATT, CDR2 SNEGSKA (reference sequence). The CDR3 sequence is 18 residues long. The junction had 18 bases not matched to a gene; V was cut back by 6 bases and J by 0 bases. The CDR3 DNA reads as TGCAGTGCCCGCGGAGGATTAGCGGGGGCCTCGGGCTCCTACGAGCAGTACTTC. Translated, it gives CSARGGLAGASGSYEQYF.

The chain links TRBV7-2 to TRBJ2-1, with D tentatively TRBD2 (5 bases). CDR3 length: 14 amino acids. Trimming took off 3 bases at V and 12 bases at J, with 18 bases between the two ends. Germline V gene sequence: CDR1 SGHTA, CDR2 FQGNSA. CDR3 nucleotides: TGTGCCAGCAGCTTCGGAGGACCCGCAGATACGCAGTTCTTC. Protein product: CASSFGGPADTQFF.

In its sample, this clonotype was seen many times. The J gene is TRBJ1-3, the V gene TRBV19; 8 bases agree with TRBD1. V shed 3 bases and J 2 bases; nucleotides not matched to a gene: 6. Germline V gene sequence: CDR1 LNHDA, CDR2 SQIVND (reference sequence). The CDR3 sequence is 16 residues long. The CDR3 DNA is TGTGCCAGTAGTATCCACCGGGACAGGACTGGAAACACCATATATTTT. Translating gives CASSIHRDRTGNTIYF. Filled out from reference TRBV19 and TRBJ1-3, the complete variable domain reads DGGITQSPKYLFRKEGQNVTLSCEQNLNHDAMYWYRQDPGQGLRLIYYSQIVNDFQKGDIAEGYSVSREKKESFPLTVTSAQKNPTAFYLCASSIHRDRTGNTIYFGEGSWLTVV.

Many counts were recorded for this clonotype. The chain has TRBV6-6 and TRBJ2-1, with D uncertain. Between the trimmed V and J ends, which lost 7 bases and 9 bases, there was a span of 19 bases. CDR1 is MNHNY and CDR2 is SVGAGI in the germline V gene (reference sequence). The CDR3 covers 14 residues. CDR3 sequence: CASTLPPRGSEQFF. CDR3 coding DNA: TGTGCCAGCACCCTCCCCCCGCGAGGTAGTGAGCAGTTCTTC.

This clonotype occurred many times. The chain employs TRBV18 and TRBJ2-5; 8 nucleotides align to TRBD1. This CDR3 has 13 residues. From germline, CDR1 is KGHSH and CDR2 LQKENI. V dropped 5 bases and J dropped 5; count of bases not matched to a gene: 4. CDR3 nucleotides: TGTGCCAGCTCAGCGACAGGGGACGAGACCCAGTACTTC. Protein: CASSATGDETQYF.

This chain links TRBV13 with TRBJ1-1; 7 bases fit TRBD1. The V segment lost 3 bases and the J segment 2 bases; nucleotides outside the gene matches: 3. There are 14 residues in the CDR3. The germline V gene has CDR1 PRHDT and CDR2 FYEKMQ (reference sequence). The CDR3 region has the DNA TGTGCCAGCAGCTTTAACAGGGGAAACACTGAAGCTTTCTTT. It codes for CASSFNRGNTEAFF.